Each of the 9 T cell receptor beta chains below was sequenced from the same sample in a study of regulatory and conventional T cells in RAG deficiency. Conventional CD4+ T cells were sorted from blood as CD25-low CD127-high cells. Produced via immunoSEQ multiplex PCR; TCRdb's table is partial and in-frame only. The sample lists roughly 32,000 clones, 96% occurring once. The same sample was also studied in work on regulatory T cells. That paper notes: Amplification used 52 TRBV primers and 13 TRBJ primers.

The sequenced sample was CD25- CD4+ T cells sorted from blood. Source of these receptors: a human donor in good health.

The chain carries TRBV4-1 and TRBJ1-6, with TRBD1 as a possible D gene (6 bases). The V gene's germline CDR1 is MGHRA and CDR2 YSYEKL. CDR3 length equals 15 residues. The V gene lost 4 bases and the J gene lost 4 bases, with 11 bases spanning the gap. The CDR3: CASSPRTAYNSPLHF. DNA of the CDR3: TGCGCCAGCAGCCCCAGGACAGCTTATAATTCACCCCTCCACTTT.

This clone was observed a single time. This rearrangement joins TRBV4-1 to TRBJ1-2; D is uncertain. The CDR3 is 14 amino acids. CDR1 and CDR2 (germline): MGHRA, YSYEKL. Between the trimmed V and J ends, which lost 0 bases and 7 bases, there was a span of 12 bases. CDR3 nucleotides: TGCGCCAGCAGCCAAGATCGGGGATTGAGTGGCTACACCTTC. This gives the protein CASSQDRGLSGYTF.

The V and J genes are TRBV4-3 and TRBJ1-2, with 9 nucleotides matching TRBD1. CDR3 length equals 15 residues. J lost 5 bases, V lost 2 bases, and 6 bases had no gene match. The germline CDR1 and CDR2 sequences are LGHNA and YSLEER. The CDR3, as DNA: TGCGCCAGCAGCCAATTGACAGGGGGGGATTATGGCTACACCTTC. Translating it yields CASSQLTGGDYGYTF.

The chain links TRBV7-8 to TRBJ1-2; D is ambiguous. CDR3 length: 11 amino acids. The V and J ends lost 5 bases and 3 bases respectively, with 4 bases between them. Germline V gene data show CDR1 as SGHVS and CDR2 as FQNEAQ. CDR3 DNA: TGTGCCAGCAGCCGGGACTATGGCTACACCTTC. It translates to CASSRDYGYTF.

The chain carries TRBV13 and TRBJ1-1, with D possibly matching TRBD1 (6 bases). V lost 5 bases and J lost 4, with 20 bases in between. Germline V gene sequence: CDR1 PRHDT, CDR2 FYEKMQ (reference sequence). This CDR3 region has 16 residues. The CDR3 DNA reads TGTGCCAGCAGCAGCTTTCGGAACAGGGCTGGCACTGAAGCTTTCTTT. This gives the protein CASSSFRNRAGTEAFF. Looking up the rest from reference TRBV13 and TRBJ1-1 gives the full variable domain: AAGVIQSPRHLIKEKRETATLKCYPIPRHDTVYWYQQGPGQDPQFLISFYEKMQSDKGSIPDRFSAQQFSDYHSELNMSSLELGDSALYFCASSSFRNRAGTEAFFGQGTRLTVV.

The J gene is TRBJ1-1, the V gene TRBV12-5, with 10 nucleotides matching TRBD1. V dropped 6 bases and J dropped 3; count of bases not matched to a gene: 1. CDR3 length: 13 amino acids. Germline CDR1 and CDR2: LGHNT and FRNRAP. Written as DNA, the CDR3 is TGTGCTAGTGGGGGGACAGGGGACACTGAAGCTTTCTTT. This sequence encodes CASGGTGDTEAFF.

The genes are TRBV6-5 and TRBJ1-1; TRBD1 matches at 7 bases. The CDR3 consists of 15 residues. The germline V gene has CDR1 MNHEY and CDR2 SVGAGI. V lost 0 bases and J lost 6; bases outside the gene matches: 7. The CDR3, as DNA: TGTGCCAGCAGTTACTCGAACAGGGGATTTTCTGAAGCTTTCTTT. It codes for CASSYSNRGFSEAFF.

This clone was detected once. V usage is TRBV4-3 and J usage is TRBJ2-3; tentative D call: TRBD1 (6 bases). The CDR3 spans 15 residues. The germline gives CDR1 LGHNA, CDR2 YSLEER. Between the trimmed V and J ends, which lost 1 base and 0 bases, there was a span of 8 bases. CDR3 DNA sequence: TGCGCCAGCAGCCAAGGGGGGCAAAGCACAGATACGCAGTATTTT. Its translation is CASSQGGQSTDTQYF.

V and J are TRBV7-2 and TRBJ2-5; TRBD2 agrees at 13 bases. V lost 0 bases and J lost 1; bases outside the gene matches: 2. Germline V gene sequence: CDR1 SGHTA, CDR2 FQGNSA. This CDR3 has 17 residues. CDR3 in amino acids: CASSLAGLAGLQETQYF. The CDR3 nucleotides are TGTGCCAGCAGCTTAGCGGGACTAGCGGGACTCCAAGAGACCCAGTACTTC.